This T cell receptor (beta chain) was recovered during a study of human T cells and chemical hapten exposure. Via MiXCR, TCRdb re-called the RACE reads, giving one row per CDR3 protein. Altogether fewer than 400,000 distinct CDR3 sequences are present, roughly 6.9% being singletons, with the ten largest covering 8.4%. V lost 5 bases and J lost 0, with 11 bases in between. This CDR3 region has 14 residues. Germline values: CDR1 SGHNT, CDR2 YYREEE (reference sequence). Documented time point: patch test 1, 2 weeks after DPC sensitization. The treatment: therapeutic diphenylcyclopropenone sensitization with weekly scalp DPC.

The TCR sequence derives from a woman between 18 and 30 years old with alopecia areata. Some clones in this sample may be carry-over from other donors' samples. Sequenced material: whole blood, taken in connection with sensitization to the hapten diphenylcyclopropenone (DPC). This chain links TRBV5-4 with TRBJ1-2, with D possibly TRBD1 on 6 matching bases. The CDR3 nucleotides read TGTGCCAGCAGTCGTGGACAGCCTAACTATGGCTACACCTTC. Protein sequence: CASSRGQPNYGYTF. Together with reference TRBV5-4 and TRBJ1-2, the CDR3 gives the full variable domain: ETGVTQSPTHLIKTRGQQVTLRCSSQSGHNTVSWYQQALGQGPQFIFQYYREEENGRGNFPPRFSGLQFPNYSSELNVNALELDDSALYLCASSRGQPNYGYTFGSGTRLTVV.